Following are 15 T cell receptor beta chains from one sample sequenced in a study of the immune and genomic landscape of osteosarcoma. Osteosarcoma specimens were post-treatment primary, local recurrence and metastasis tumors from poor-prognosis patients. The protocol was immunoSEQ multiplex PCR, while the TCRdb copy is restricted to in-frame clones and leaves out a portion. The sample includes thousands of clones, 65% to 70% of them seen just once. Sample: osteosarcoma tumor tissue from the lung. The receptors originated from a human donor with osteosarcoma.

The rearrangement links TRBV7-4 to TRBJ1-4, with 10 positions matching TRBD1. The germline V gene encodes CDR1 SGHVT and CDR2 SQSDAQ. The CDR3 extends over 17 amino acids. The V and J ends lost 3 bases and 0 bases, in that order; junction bases with no gene match: 4. DNA of the CDR3: TGTGCCAGCAGCTTTTGGGACAGGGGTGCAACTAATGAAAAACTGTTTTTT. It translates to CASSFWDRGATNEKLFF.

The genes are TRBV30 and TRBJ2-3, with a possible D match to TRBD2 (7 bases). Looked up from germline, CDR1 is GTSNPN and CDR2 is SVGIG (reference sequence). The germline V and J ends were trimmed by 0 bases and 9 bases, with 10 bases remaining between them. This CDR3 contains 12 residues. CDR3 sequence: CAWSVGGGTQYF. In nucleotides, the CDR3 is TGTGCCTGGAGTGTAGGGGGGGGCACGCAGTATTTT. Together with reference TRBV30 and TRBJ2-3, the CDR3 gives the full variable domain: SQTIHQWPATLVQPVGSPLSLECTVEGTSNPNLYWYRQAAGRGLQLLFYSVGIGQISSEVPQNLSASRPQDRQFILSSKKLLLSDSGFYLCAWSVGGGTQYFGPGTRLTVL.

This clone counts as large (0.1 to 1%). The rearrangement uses TRBV27 and TRBJ1-5; D ambiguous. Trimming removed 6 bases at V and 3 bases at J, with 12 bases between. This CDR3 spans 14 amino acids. CDR1 MNHEY and CDR2 SMNVEV come from the germline V gene (reference sequence). In DNA form, the CDR3 reads TGTGCCAGCAGGGAGGAAGGGATCAATCAGCCCCAGCATTTT. Its protein product is CASREEGINQPQHF.

In nucleotides, the CDR3 is TGCGCCAGCAGCCAAGCCCCCGGGACTAGCGGTTACAATGAGCAGTTCTTC. As protein: CASSQAPGTSGYNEQFF. The chain employs TRBV4-1 and TRBJ2-1; 11 bases agree with TRBD2. The germline V gene encodes CDR1 MGHRA and CDR2 YSYEKL. This CDR3 spans 17 amino acids. The ends lost 1 base at V and 4 bases at J; junction bases unmatched: 6.

CDR3 DNA: TGTGCCAGCAGTCAACCCCCGGGACAGGGGAACACTGAAGCTTTCTTT. This encodes CASSQPPGQGNTEAFF. This chain links TRBV27 with TRBJ1-1; 9 nucleotides agree with TRBD1. V gave up 5 bases and J gave up 1 base; unmatched junction bases: 8. CDR3 size: 16 residues. Germline V gene lookup returns CDR1 MNHEY and CDR2 SMNVEV (reference sequence).

The chain joins TRBV27 to TRBJ2-3; the D gene is possibly TRBD2 (6 bases). The CDR3 totals 16 residues. The germline V gene has CDR1 MNHEY and CDR2 SMNVEV (reference sequence). V lost 1 base, J lost 1 base, and 12 bases lay in between. CDR3 DNA sequence: TGTGCCAGCAGTTTATATGGACCGGGAGGCACAGATACGCAGTATTTT. Translating it yields CASSLYGPGGTDTQYF.

CDR3 DNA sequence: TGTGCCAGCAGCTTGGGTGACCTCTCTGGAAACACCATATATTTT. Amino acids: CASSLGDLSGNTIYF. The J gene is TRBJ1-3, the V gene TRBV5-8; D is uncertain. Germline CDR1 reads SGHTS; CDR2 reads YDEGEE. Trimming shortened V by 0 bases and J by 0 bases, and 7 bases separated the two germline ends. The CDR3 consists of 15 residues.

A note on this clone: Additional DNA sequences in this sample encode the identical CDR3. The chain has TRBV6-5 and TRBJ1-1; D ambiguous. The CDR3 is made up of 11 amino acids. Germline CDR1 reads MNHEY; CDR2 reads SVGAGI. Trimming pared 8 bases from V and 5 bases from J, leaving 9 bases between. CDR3 coding DNA: TGTGCCAGCTCTTTGGGGACTGAAGCTTTCTTT. Translated: CASSLGTEAFF.

The J gene is TRBJ2-2, the V gene TRBV15; TRBD2 matches at 11 bases. V gave up 3 bases and J gave up 4 bases; unmatched junction bases: 10. The CDR3 covers 18 residues. CDR1 is LNHNV and CDR2 is YYDKDF in the germline V gene (reference sequence). CDR3 residues: CATSSLGTSGSFTGELFF. The DNA for the CDR3 is TGTGCCACCAGCAGCCTGGGCACTAGCGGGAGCTTCACCGGGGAGCTGTTTTTT.

This clone appeared a single time. CDR3 in DNA: TGCGCCAGCAGCCAAGATCAAACAGGGGGAGGAGGTACTGAAGCTTTCTTT. This gives the protein CASSQDQTGGGGTEAFF. The rearrangement joins TRBV4-1 to TRBJ1-1, with 8 bases matching TRBD1. V shed 0 bases and J 5 bases; nucleotides not matched to a gene: 11. The V gene's germline CDR1 is MGHRA and CDR2 YSYEKL. The CDR3 contains 17 residues.

The chain employs TRBV5-1 and TRBJ1-1; 7 bases align to TRBD1. Germline V CDR1 and CDR2: SGHRS, YFSETQ. J gave up 6 bases and V 4 bases, and 12 bases lay outside the gene matches. The CDR3 extends over 15 amino acids. CDR3 sequence (DNA): TGCGCCAGCAGCAACAACCCACAGGGGAGTGCTGAAGCTTTCTTT. It codes for CASSNNPQGSAEAFF.

This clone turned up a few times. In nucleotides, the CDR3 is TGTGCCAGCAGCTCCGGGACACACACCGGGGAGCTGTTTTTT. Its translation is CASSSGTHTGELFF. The chain combines TRBV7-8 with TRBJ2-2; TRBD1 might be the D (6 bases). CDR3 length equals 14 residues. Deletions cut 4 bases from V and 3 bases from J, with 9 bases between. Germline lookup yields CDR1 SGHVS and CDR2 FQNEAQ. The entire variable domain, with the rest obtained from reference TRBV7-8 and TRBJ2-2, is as follows: GAGVSQSPRYKVAKRGQDVALRCDPISGHVSLFWYQQALGQGPEFLTYFQNEAQLDKSGLPSDRFFAERPEGSVSTLKIQRTQQEDSAVYLCASSSGTHTGELFFGEGSRLTVL.

The chain links TRBV7-8 to TRBJ2-1; the match to TRBD2 covers 7 bases. The CDR3 loop spans 15 amino acids. Germline V CDR1 and CDR2: SGHVS, FQNEAQ. Trimming removed 3 bases from V and 7 bases from J; junction bases left unmatched: 9. As DNA, the CDR3 is TGTGCCAGCAGCTTGCGAGCGGGGAGTGGGAATGAGCAGTTCTTC. It encodes CASSLRAGSGNEQFF.

This clone was detected a few times. The J gene is TRBJ2-4, the V gene TRBV5-5; 9 bases are shared with TRBD2. The germline CDR1 and CDR2 sequences are SGHKS and YYEKEE (reference sequence). After removal of 4 bases from V and 3 bases from J, the junction contained 20 bases not matched to a gene. This CDR3 is 20 amino acids long. The chain's CDR3 is CASSGLAGLGPTGDKNIQYF. For the CDR3, the DNA is TGTGCCAGCAGCGGTCTAGCGGGATTGGGCCCTACTGGAGACAAAAACATTCAGTACTTC. Filled out from reference TRBV5-5 and TRBJ2-4, the complete variable domain reads DAGVTQSPTHLIKTRGQQVTLRCSPISGHKSVSWYQQVLGQGPQFIFQYYEKEERGRGNFPDRFSARQFPNYSSELNVNALLLGDSALYLCASSGLAGLGPTGDKNIQYFGAGTRLSVL.

CDR3 region: CASSPRLAGAHEQFF. The DNA of the CDR3 is TGTGCCAGTAGTCCCAGACTAGCGGGAGCCCATGAGCAGTTCTTC. This chain connects TRBV19 to TRBJ2-1; the match to TRBD2 covers 12 bases. Germline CDR1 is LNHDA and CDR2 is SQIVND (reference sequence). The CDR3 is 15 residues long. V shed 5 bases, J shed 8 bases, and the junction held 7 bases outside the gene matches.